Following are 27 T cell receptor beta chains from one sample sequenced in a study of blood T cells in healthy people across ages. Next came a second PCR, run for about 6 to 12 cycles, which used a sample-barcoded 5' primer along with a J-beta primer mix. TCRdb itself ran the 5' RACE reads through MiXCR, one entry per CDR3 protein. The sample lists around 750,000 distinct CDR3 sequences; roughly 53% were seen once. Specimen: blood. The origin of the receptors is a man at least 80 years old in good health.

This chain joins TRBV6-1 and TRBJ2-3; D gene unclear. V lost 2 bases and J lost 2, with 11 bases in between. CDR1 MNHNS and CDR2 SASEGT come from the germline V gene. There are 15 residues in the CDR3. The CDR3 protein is CASSETRLNTDTQYF. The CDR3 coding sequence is TGTGCCAGCAGTGAAACCCGACTGAACACAGATACGCAGTATTTT.

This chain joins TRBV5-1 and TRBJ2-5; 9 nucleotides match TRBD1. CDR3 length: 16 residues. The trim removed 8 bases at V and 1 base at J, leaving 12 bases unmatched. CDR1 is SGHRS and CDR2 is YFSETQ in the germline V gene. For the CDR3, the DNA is TGCGCCAGTAGCAAAAATGGACAGGGGTTCCAAGAGACCCAGTACTTC. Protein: CASSKNGQGFQETQYF.

The CDR3 nucleotides are TGTGCCAGCACCCAAGGACGAGGGGCGTCAGATACGCAGTATTTT. It encodes CASTQGRGASDTQYF. V and J are TRBV2 and TRBJ2-3; D possibly matches TRBD1 or TRBD2 (5 bases each). The CDR3 contains 15 residues. With 7 bases removed from V and 4 bases from J, the gap between germline ends came to 18 bases. The germline V gene has CDR1 SNHLY and CDR2 FYNNEI.

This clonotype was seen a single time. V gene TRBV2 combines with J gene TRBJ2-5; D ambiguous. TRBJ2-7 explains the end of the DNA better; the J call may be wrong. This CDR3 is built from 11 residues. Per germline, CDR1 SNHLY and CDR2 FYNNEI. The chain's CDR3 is CATRQAVEQYF. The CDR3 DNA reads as TGTGCCACTCGGCAAGCCGTCGAGCAGTACTTC.

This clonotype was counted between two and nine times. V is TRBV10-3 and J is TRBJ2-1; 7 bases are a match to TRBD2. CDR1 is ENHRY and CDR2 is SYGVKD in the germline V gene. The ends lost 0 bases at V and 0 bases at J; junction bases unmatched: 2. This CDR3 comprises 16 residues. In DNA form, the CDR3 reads TGTGCCATCAGTGAGTCGGGCGGGAGCTCCTACAATGAGCAGTTCTTC. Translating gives CAISESGGSSYNEQFF.

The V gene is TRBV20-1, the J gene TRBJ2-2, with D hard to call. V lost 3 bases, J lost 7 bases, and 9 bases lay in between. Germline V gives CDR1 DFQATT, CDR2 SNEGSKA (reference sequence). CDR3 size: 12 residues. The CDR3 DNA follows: TGCAGTGCTAGGGCCAAACTCGGGGAGCTGTTTTTT. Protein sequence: CSARAKLGELFF.

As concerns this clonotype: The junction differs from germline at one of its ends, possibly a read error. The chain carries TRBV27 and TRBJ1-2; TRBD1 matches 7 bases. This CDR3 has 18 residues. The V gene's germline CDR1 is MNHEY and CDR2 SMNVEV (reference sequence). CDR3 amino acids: CASSARSSQQGLIYGYTF. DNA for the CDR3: TGTGCTAGCAGTGCCCGTTCTTCCCAACAGGGGCTGATCTATGGCTACACCTTC.

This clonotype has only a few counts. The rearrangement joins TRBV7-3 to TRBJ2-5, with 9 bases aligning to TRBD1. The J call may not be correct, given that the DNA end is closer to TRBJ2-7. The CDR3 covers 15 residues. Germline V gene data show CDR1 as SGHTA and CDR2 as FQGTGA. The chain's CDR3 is CASSPGGQGRHEQYF. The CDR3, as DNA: TGTGCCAGCAGCCCAGGGGGACAGGGTCGCCACGAGCAGTACTTC.

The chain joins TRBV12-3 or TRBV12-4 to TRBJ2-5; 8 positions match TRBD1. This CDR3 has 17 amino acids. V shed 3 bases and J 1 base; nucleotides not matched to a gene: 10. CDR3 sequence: CASSLGRQGLAQETQYF. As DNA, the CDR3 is TGTGCCAGCAGTTTGGGACGACAGGGGTTAGCCCAAGAGACCCAGTACTTC.

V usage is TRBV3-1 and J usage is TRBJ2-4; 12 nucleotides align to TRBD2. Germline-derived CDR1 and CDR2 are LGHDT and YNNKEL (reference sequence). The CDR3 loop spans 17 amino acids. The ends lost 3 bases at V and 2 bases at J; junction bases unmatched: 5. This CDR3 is CASSHSTSGSSKNIQYF. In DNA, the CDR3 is TGTGCCAGCAGCCACTCGACTAGCGGGAGTTCCAAAAACATTCAGTACTTC.

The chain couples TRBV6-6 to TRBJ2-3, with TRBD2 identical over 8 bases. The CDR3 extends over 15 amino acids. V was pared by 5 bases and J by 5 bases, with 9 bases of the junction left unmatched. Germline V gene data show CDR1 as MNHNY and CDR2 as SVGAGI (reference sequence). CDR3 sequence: CASSLPGGGGDTQYF. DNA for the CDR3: TGTGCCAGCAGTCTCCCGGGAGGGGGAGGAGATACGCAGTATTTT.

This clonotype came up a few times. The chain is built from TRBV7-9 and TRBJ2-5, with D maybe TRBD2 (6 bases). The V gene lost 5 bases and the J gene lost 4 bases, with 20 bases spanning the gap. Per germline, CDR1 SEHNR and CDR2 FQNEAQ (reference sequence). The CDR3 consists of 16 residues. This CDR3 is CASSTSGTGGVETQYF. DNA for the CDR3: TGTGCCAGCAGCACCTCGGGCACTGGAGGGGTAGAGACCCAGTACTTC.

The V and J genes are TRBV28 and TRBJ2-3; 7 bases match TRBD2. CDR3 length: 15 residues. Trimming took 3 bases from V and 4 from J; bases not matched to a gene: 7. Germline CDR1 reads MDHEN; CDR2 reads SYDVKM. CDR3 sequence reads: CASSLGLAVADTQYF. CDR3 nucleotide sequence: TGTGCCAGCAGTTTGGGGCTAGCGGTCGCAGATACGCAGTATTTT.

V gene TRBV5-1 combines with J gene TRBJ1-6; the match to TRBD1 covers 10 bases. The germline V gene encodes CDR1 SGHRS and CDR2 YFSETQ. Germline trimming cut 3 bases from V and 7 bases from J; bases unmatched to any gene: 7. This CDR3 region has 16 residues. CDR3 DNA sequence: TGCGCCAGCAGCTCGTCAACGGGACAGGGGAATTCACCCCTCCACTTT. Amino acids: CASSSSTGQGNSPLHF.

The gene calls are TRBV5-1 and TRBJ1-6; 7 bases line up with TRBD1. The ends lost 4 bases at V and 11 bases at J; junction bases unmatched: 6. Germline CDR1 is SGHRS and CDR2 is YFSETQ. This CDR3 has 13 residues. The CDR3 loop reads CASSTGQLAPLHF. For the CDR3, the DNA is TGCGCCAGCAGCACGGGACAGTTGGCACCCCTCCACTTT.

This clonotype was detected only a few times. The DNA for the CDR3 is TGTGCCACCAGCAGCGTCCCTCCGAGGAATGGCTACACCTTC. Translation gives CATSSVPPRNGYTF. The chain uses TRBV15 and TRBJ1-2; D is unclear. The germline V gene has CDR1 LNHNV and CDR2 YYDKDF (reference sequence). The CDR3 is 14 residues long. Trimming took 3 bases from V and 6 from J, leaving 14 bases between them.

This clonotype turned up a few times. The CDR3 DNA is TGTGCCAGCAGCTTAGCGGTTTCAGCGGGAGCCGGGGTTCTCCACGAGCAGTACTTC. Protein sequence: CASSLAVSAGAGVLHEQYF. The chain carries TRBV7-2 and TRBJ2-7; 8 positions match TRBD2. This CDR3 contains 19 residues. Germline V gene sequence: CDR1 SGHTA, CDR2 FQGNSA. V lost 0 bases, J lost 5 bases, and 18 bases stayed unmatched.

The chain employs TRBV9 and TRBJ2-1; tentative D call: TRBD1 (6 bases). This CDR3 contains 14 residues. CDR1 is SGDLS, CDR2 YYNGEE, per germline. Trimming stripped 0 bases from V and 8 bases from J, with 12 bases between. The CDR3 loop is CASSVGAQGYEQFF. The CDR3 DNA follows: TGTGCCAGCAGCGTAGGGGCACAGGGCTATGAGCAGTTCTTC.

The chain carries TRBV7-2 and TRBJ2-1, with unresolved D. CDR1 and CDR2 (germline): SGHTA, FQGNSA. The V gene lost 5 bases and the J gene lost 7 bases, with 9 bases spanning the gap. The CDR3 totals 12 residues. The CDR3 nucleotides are TGTGCCAGCAGCACGACCGTTAATGAGCAGTTCTTC. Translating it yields CASSTTVNEQFF.

The CDR3 sequence: CSARGVQNYGYTF. CDR3 in DNA: TGCAGTGCTAGAGGGGTACAAAACTATGGCTACACCTTC. J is TRBJ1-2 and V is TRBV20-1, with D uncertain. This CDR3 spans 13 amino acids. V lost 1 base and J 2 bases, leaving 8 bases between the germline ends. CDR1 and CDR2 from the germline V gene are DFQATT and SNEGSKA (reference sequence).

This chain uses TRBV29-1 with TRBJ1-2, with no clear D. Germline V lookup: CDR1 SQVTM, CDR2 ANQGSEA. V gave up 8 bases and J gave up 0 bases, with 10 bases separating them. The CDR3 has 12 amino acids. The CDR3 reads CSPQPANYGYTF. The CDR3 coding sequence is TGCAGCCCCCAGCCGGCTAACTATGGCTACACCTTC.

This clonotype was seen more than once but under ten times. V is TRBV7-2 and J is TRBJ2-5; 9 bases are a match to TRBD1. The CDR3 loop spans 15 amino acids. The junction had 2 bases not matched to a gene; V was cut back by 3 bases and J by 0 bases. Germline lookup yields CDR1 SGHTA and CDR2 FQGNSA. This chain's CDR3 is CASSLGTGYQETQYF. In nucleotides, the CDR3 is TGTGCCAGCAGCTTGGGGACAGGGTACCAAGAGACCCAGTACTTC.

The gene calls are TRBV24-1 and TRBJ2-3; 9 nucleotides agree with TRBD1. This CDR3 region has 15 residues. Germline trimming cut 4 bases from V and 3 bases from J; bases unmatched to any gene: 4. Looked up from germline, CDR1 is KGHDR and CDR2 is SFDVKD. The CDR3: CATSDQGQGTDTQYF. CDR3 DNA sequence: TGTGCCACCAGTGACCAGGGACAGGGAACAGATACGCAGTATTTT.

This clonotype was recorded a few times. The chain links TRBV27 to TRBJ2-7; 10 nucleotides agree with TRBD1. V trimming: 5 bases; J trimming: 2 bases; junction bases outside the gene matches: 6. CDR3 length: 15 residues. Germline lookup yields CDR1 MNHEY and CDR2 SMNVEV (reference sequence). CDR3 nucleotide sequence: TGTGCCAGCAGTCGACAGGGGGCGAATACCTACGAGCAGTACTTC. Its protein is CASSRQGANTYEQYF.

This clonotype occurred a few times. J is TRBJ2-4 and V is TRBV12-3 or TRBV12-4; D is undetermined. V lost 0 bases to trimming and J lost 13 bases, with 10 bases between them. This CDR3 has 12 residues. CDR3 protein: CASSLATDEQYF. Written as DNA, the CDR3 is TGTGCCAGCAGTTTAGCGACTGATGAGCAGTACTTC.

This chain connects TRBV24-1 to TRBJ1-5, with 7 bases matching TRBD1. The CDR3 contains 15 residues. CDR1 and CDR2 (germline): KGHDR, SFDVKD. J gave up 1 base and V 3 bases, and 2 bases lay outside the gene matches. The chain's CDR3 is CATSDTQGSNQPQHF. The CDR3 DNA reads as TGTGCCACCAGTGATACACAGGGGAGCAATCAGCCCCAGCATTTT.

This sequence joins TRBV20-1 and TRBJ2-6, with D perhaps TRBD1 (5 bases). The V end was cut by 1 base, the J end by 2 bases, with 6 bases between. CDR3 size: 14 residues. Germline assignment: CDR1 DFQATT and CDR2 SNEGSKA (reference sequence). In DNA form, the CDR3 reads TGCAGTGCTAGAGCCAGGGCTGGGGCCAACGTCCTGACTTTC. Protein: CSARARAGANVLTF.